Listed below are T cell receptor beta chains from one sample, sequenced in a study of technical replicates of blood from a handful of donors. Here immunoSEQ multiplex PCR was the method, and the copy in TCRdb shows in-frame clones only, minus some. The sample holds under 90,000 clones; roughly 94% are singletons and the top ten take roughly 0.25%. Sequences were obtained from T cells isolated from PBMCs. These receptors were taken from a human donor in good health. Both conserved end residues are part of each CDR3. Each record gives: J gene, clone size, V gene, CDR3 protein. Part of the rows lack a size; the others show once, few, many or a class for expanded clones.

>TRBJ2-5|.|TRBV7-9
CASFPSERGGLGETQYF
>TRBJ2-1|.|TRBV7-9
CASSWRPGLEEQFF
>TRBJ2-3|.|TRBV18
CASSPPGWDKEDTDTQYF
>TRBJ2-7|.|TRBV28
CASSRGLAGGPTYEQYF
>TRBJ2-3|.|TRBV6-5
CASSRQATSTDTQYF
>TRBJ2-1|.|TRBV28
CASPKGHEQFF
>TRBJ2-7|.|TRBV10-3
CAINRQGSDEQYF
>TRBJ2-1|.|TRBV10-1
CASSDNGQNEQFF
>TRBJ1-1|.|TRBV19
CASSIQGLGEAFF
>TRBJ1-1|.|TRBV18
CASSADRAMNTEAFF
>TRBJ1-2|.|TRBV30
CAWSVQGANGYTF
>TRBJ1-1|.|TRBV5-6
CASRLRTDEAFF
>TRBJ2-7|.|TRBV27
CASSSSGQGYEQYF
>TRBJ1-4|.|TRBV2
CASIRGQSEKLFF
>TRBJ2-7|.|TRBV4-1
CASSQDPLGGSYEQYF
>TRBJ1-1|.|TRBV7-9
CASNTQYTEAFF
>TRBJ1-6|.|TRBV4-1
CASSPGRGAPNSPLHF
>TRBJ2-1|.|TRBV7-9
CASSSRDWGWEEQFF
>TRBJ2-6|.|TRBV15
CATSVVGVEANVLTF
>TRBJ2-6|.|TRBV19
CASSIKGSGANVLTF
>TRBJ1-2|.|TRBV7-9
CASSLDGQGIYGYTF
>TRBJ2-3|.|TRBV7-2
CAMTRASGISLDTQYF
>TRBJ2-7|.|TRBV19
CASSTGTSGSEQYF
>TRBJ1-1|once|TRBV18
CASAPPGSSTTGTEAFF
>TRBJ2-2|once|TRBV6-1
CASSEGQNTGELFF
>TRBJ2-1|.|TRBV29-1
CSVVPGAINEQFF
>TRBJ1-5|.|TRBV7-9
CASKAGGGEPQHF
>TRBJ2-1|.|TRBV4-2
CASSQDLDNEQFF
>TRBJ2-1|.|TRBV9
CASSAHPGGNGVEQFF
>TRBJ1-4|.|TRBV30
CAWSRRHSGGEKLFF
>TRBJ1-3|.|TRBV2
CASSDSRIKYF
>TRBJ2-1|.|TRBV4-1
CASSPGLAGENEQFF
>TRBJ1-4|.|TRBV9
CASSPGEPEKLFF
>TRBJ1-2|.|TRBV27
CASSSGQNLYGYTF
>TRBJ1-5|.|TRBV5-1
CASSPSPGVGSQPQHF
>TRBJ1-1|.|TRBV6-1
CASSPGTATEAFF
>TRBJ1-5|.|TRBV19
CASSRDRSNQPQHF
>TRBJ1-2|.|TRBV6-1
CASSEAHFQRVIYGYTF
>TRBJ2-7|.|TRBV5-1
CASSSIGGNEQYF
>TRBJ1-4|.|TRBV30
CAWSVSEKLFF
>TRBJ2-5|.|TRBV7-9
CASSYRQGETQYF
>TRBJ1-2|.|TRBV11-2
CASSLDQGVRFYGYTF
>TRBJ1-2|.|TRBV30
CAWSDDRHLGYGYTF
>TRBJ2-5|.|TRBV9
CASSAGSRETQYF
>TRBJ1-1|.|TRBV1
CTSSQDSRGEFLNTEAFF
>TRBJ1-4|.|TRBV5-6
CASSLLSYHEKLFF
>TRBJ2-7|.|TRBV18
CASSRSRHRFSYEQYF
>TRBJ1-1|.|TRBV5-4
CASSSAFIGGNTEAFF
>TRBJ2-1|.|TRBV5-1
CASSLDDRAYNEQFF
>TRBJ1-2|.|TRBV25-1
CASSDSGQSNYGYTF
>TRBJ2-3|.|TRBV9
CASSVGTGLTDTQYF
>TRBJ2-1|.|TRBV7-8
CASSFSDRGGNEQFF
>TRBJ2-7|once|TRBV5-1
CASSQREFYEQYF
>TRBJ2-7|.|TRBV7-6
CASSLRADGEQYF
>TRBJ2-1|.|TRBV5-1
CASSLASDSSYNEQFF